The sequence of this T cell receptor beta chain was determined in a study of identical twins. TCRdb redid the calling of the 5' RACE reads with MiXCR, one entry per CDR3 protein. The sample records 230,000 or so distinct CDR3 sequences, around 8% being singletons. This clonotype was seen repeatedly, ten times or more. Its antigen is still unknown. V shed 5 bases and J shed 2 bases, with 12 bases lying between them. There are 15 residues in the CDR3. Study observations and caveats: Carriage of fewer insertions was seen in abundant cord blood beta clonotypes, whereas memory repertoires showed none.

These data also featured in a second study, about yellow fever vaccine responses in identical twins.

Sequencing used CD8+ T cells sorted from blood. The chain carries TRBV12-3 or TRBV12-4 and TRBJ2-2; D might be TRBD1 (5 bases). The sequence was collected from a woman younger than 35 in good health. CDR3 in DNA: TGTGCCAGCAGTAACGTTGGACAAAACACCGGGGAGCTGTTTTTT. Translation gives CASSNVGQNTGELFF.